The T cell receptor beta chain under discussion was sequenced for a study of response to subunit inactivated influenza vaccine. The V end was cut by 0 bases, the J end by 0 bases, with 9 bases between. This CDR3 has 16 amino acids. Per the germline V gene, CDR1 is LGHNA and CDR2 is YNFKEQ. This clonotype was counted only a few times. MiXCR, applied by TCRdb to the RT-PCR reads, yields one record per CDR3 protein. The sample has about 570,000 distinct CDR3 sequences, approximately 10% seen once. A further study also used this sample, focusing on T cells expressing NK-cell markers. From that study: Researchers built TCR beta cDNA using 5'RACE template switching with UMIs. Of the CD8+ T cell pool in roughly six donors, roughly 1.0-8% was accounted for by dominant NKG2C+ clonotypes.

V and J are TRBV4-2 and TRBJ2-1; D uncertain. Material: PBMCs from blood, obtained on the day of vaccination. This clonotype was sampled from a man aged 50 to 59 who received an inactivated influenza vaccine. CDR3 in amino acids: CASSQERYSSYNEQFF. In DNA, the CDR3 is TGTGCCAGCAGCCAAGAGCGGTATAGCTCCTACAATGAGCAGTTCTTC.